Shown below are 28 T cell receptor beta chains from a single sample sequenced in a study of T cell repertoires in cytomegalovirus infection. TCRdb itself ran the reads through MiXCR, one entry per CDR3 protein. The sample includes hundreds of thousands of distinct CDR3 sequences, around 29% of them seen just once. Their specific antigens are unknown. The specimen was cultured CD8+ T cells from PBMCs, collected from culture after CMV antigen stimulation. These receptors were obtained from a human donor in good health (CMV status not recorded). Some clones in this sample may be carry-over from other donors' samples.

The rearrangement joins TRBV7-9 to TRBJ2-5; D remains unclear. CDR3 length: 14 residues. Germline values: CDR1 SEHNR, CDR2 FQNEAQ (reference sequence). Trimming removed 0 bases at V and 3 bases at J, with 8 bases between. CDR3 amino acids: CASSLATPKETQYF. DNA for the CDR3: TGTGCCAGCAGCTTAGCCACGCCAAAAGAGACCCAGTACTTC. The complete variable domain, with remaining parts taken from reference TRBV7-9 and TRBJ2-5, reads DTGVSQNPRHKITKRGQNVTFRCDPISEHNRLYWYRQTLGQGPEFLTYFQNEAQLEKSRLLSDRFSAERPKGSFSTLEIQRTEQGDSAMYLCASSLATPKETQYFGPGTRLLVL.

This clonotype was observed a few times. The J gene is TRBJ1-1, the V gene TRBV27; 9 nucleotides align to TRBD1. Germline V lookup: CDR1 MNHEY, CDR2 SMNVEV (reference sequence). J was trimmed by 0 bases and V by 6 bases; bases with no gene match: 5. This CDR3 spans 15 amino acids. The CDR3 DNA follows: TGTGCCAGCAGACGGACAGGGGAAATGAACACTGAAGCTTTCTTT. Encoded protein: CASRRTGEMNTEAFF.

The chain employs TRBV7-9 and TRBJ2-3, with a tentative D call TRBD2 (5 bases). V lost 7 bases and J lost 4, with 15 bases in between. CDR1 and CDR2 from the germline V gene are SEHNR and FQNEAQ (reference sequence). This CDR3 region has 14 residues. CDR3 coding DNA: TGTGCCAGCACCCCGCGGGTGGGGTCAGATACGCAGTATTTT. It translates to CASTPRVGSDTQYF.

This clonotype occurred a few times. The CDR3 reads CASSPGSDATEAFF. The DNA of the CDR3 is TGTGCCAGTAGCCCCGGCAGCGACGCCACTGAAGCTTTCTTT. The chain has TRBV19 and TRBJ1-1, with D unresolved. Germline loops: CDR1 LNHDA, CDR2 SQIVND (reference sequence). This CDR3 has 14 amino acids. Trimming left V 6 bases short and J 4 bases short, with 15 bases between.

The DNA for the CDR3 is TGTGCCAGTAGTCACAGGGGGCGGTACACTGAAGCTTTCTTT. As protein: CASSHRGRYTEAFF. The chain employs TRBV19 and TRBJ1-1; TRBD1 matches at 9 bases. This CDR3 is 14 amino acids long. V shed 5 bases and J 3 bases; nucleotides not matched to a gene: 4. CDR1 and CDR2 (germline): LNHDA, SQIVND (reference sequence).

This rearrangement joins TRBV6-5 to TRBJ2-1; TRBD2 matches 10 bases. V shed 0 bases, J shed 10 bases, and the junction held 6 bases outside the gene matches. Germline CDR1 reads MNHEY; CDR2 reads SVGAGI. This CDR3 has 15 amino acids. The CDR3 coding sequence is TGTGCCAGCAGTTACTCCCCTAGCGGGGGCGTGGAGCAGTTCTTC. This encodes CASSYSPSGGVEQFF.

This clonotype was counted only a few times. CDR3 in DNA: TGCAGCGTTCTCACAGGGAGGGGTGGTGGCTACACCTTC. Amino acids: CSVLTGRGGGYTF. V gene TRBV29-1 combines with J gene TRBJ1-2; possible D gene TRBD1, 6 bases. Germline CDR1 is SQVTM and CDR2 is ANQGSEA. The CDR3 sequence is 13 residues long. The V and J ends lost 5 bases and 7 bases respectively, with 17 bases between them.

This rearrangement joins TRBV7-6 to TRBJ2-7; possible D gene TRBD2, 5 bases. Germline V gene data show CDR1 as SGHVS and CDR2 as FNYEAQ. CDR3 length: 14 amino acids. V gave up 6 bases and J gave up 0 bases, with 12 bases separating them. CDR3 in amino acids: CASSRTLSSYEQYF. In DNA, the CDR3 is TGTGCCAGCAGTCGGACTCTCAGCTCCTACGAGCAGTACTTC.

J is TRBJ2-1 and V is TRBV7-6; 10 bases map to TRBD2. The CDR3 contains 16 residues. V dropped 3 bases and J dropped 0; count of bases not matched to a gene: 2. The V gene's germline CDR1 is SGHVS and CDR2 FNYEAQ. CDR3 protein: CASSFSGGASYNEQFF. The DNA for the CDR3 is TGTGCCAGCAGCTTCAGCGGGGGGGCCTCCTACAATGAGCAGTTCTTC.

In its sample, this clonotype was seen many times. The V gene is TRBV7-8, the J gene TRBJ2-1; 7 positions match TRBD1. V trimming: 6 bases; J trimming: 2 bases; junction bases outside the gene matches: 13. CDR3 length: 17 residues. The germline gives CDR1 SGHVS, CDR2 FQNEAQ. Here the CDR3 DNA reads TGTGCCAGCAGGCCACTGGCCGGACAGGTAACCTACAATGAGCAGTTCTTC. This codes for CASRPLAGQVTYNEQFF.

Of note for this clonotype: Just one base apart from a much larger clone, this may be a read error. The chain combines TRBV7-2 with TRBJ1-5; perhaps TRBD1 as D (6 bases). The CDR3 consists of 17 residues. Germline-derived CDR1 and CDR2 are SGHTA and FQGNSA. The CDR3 DNA sequence: TGTGCCAACAGCTTACTCACAGGGTCTGAGGGCAATCAGCCCCAGCATTTT. It codes for CANSLLTGSEGNQPQHF.

The table lists this clonotype with many counts. This chain joins TRBV7-2 and TRBJ2-1; D is unclear. The CDR3 length is 16 residues. V was cut by 1 base and J by 3 bases, with 13 bases left in between. Per germline, CDR1 SGHTA and CDR2 FQGNSA. CDR3 bases: TGTGCCAGCAGCTTAGTTATCGTGACCCGCTACAATGAGCAGTTCTTC. As protein: CASSLVIVTRYNEQFF.

This clonotype showed up many times. V and J are TRBV7-9 and TRBJ1-2; D ambiguous. Germline loops: CDR1 SEHNR, CDR2 FQNEAQ (reference sequence). The CDR3 covers 14 residues. V was trimmed by 0 bases and J by 4 bases, leaving 9 bases between them. CDR3 coding DNA: TGTGCCAGCAGCTTAGCGCACCTTCCCTATGGCTACACCTTC. Amino acids: CASSLAHLPYGYTF.

This chain joins TRBV19 and TRBJ2-7; 9 nucleotides match TRBD2. This CDR3 contains 15 residues. V lost 10 bases and J lost 5; bases outside the gene matches: 15. Germline V gene data show CDR1 as LNHDA and CDR2 as SQIVND (reference sequence). For the CDR3, the DNA is TGTGCCACCAGAATGGGTCTAGCGGGGCCTAACGAGCAGTACTTC. Amino acid sequence: CATRMGLAGPNEQYF.

There are a few counts of this clonotype. The chain uses TRBV6-2 or TRBV6-3 and TRBJ2-1, with 7 bases that match TRBD1. J lost 1 base, V lost 5 bases, and 5 bases had no gene match. Germline CDR1 MNHEY, CDR2 SVGEGT. CDR3 length: 15 amino acids. CDR3 in amino acids: CASSPVTGSYNEQFF. The CDR3 DNA reads TGTGCCAGCAGTCCAGTGACAGGGTCCTACAATGAGCAGTTCTTC.

This clonotype was observed many times. The V call is TRBV7-9, the J call TRBJ2-7, with TRBD1 identical over 8 bases. The CDR3 is made up of 14 amino acids. Losses at the gene ends were 5 bases for V and 2 bases for J; bases not matched to a gene: 5. Germline lookup yields CDR1 SEHNR and CDR2 FQNEAQ (reference sequence). For the CDR3, the DNA is TGTGCCAGCAGCGCGGGACAGGACCCCTACGAGCAGTACTTC. Protein: CASSAGQDPYEQYF.

This clonotype was counted at least ten times. The rearrangement joins TRBV7-2 to TRBJ1-6, with a tentative D call TRBD1 (5 bases). V gave up 0 bases and J gave up 2 bases, with 11 bases separating them. This CDR3 contains 17 residues. Germline-derived CDR1 and CDR2 are SGHTA and FQGNSA. CDR3 nucleotide sequence: TGTGCCAGCAGCTTAGCGGGGGTGTTGGCCTATAATTCACCCCTCCACTTT. Protein sequence: CASSLAGVLAYNSPLHF.

The sample holds many counts of this clonotype. The chain links TRBV7-9 to TRBJ2-3, with 7 bases that match TRBD1. This CDR3 has 14 amino acids. Germline V gene data show CDR1 as SEHNR and CDR2 as FQNEAQ (reference sequence). The J segment lost 4 bases and the V segment lost 6 bases, leaving 7 bases of the junction unmatched. The CDR3 DNA reads TGTGCCAGCAGTTCCCGACAGGGTGCAGATACGCAGTATTTT. Amino acids: CASSSRQGADTQYF.

Turning to this clonotype: One end of the junction is discordant with germline, which a read error may explain. V gene TRBV27 combines with J gene TRBJ2-7; D not resolved. The CDR3 consists of 13 residues. Germline CDR1 reads MNHEY; CDR2 reads SMNVEV (reference sequence). CDR3 nucleotides: TGTGCCAACAGTTTGCCGAAACTTGGTGAGCAGTACTTC. It is translated as CANSLPKLGEQYF.

The V and J genes are TRBV28 and TRBJ1-1; D is possibly TRBD1 (5 bases). This CDR3 region has 16 residues. Trimming removed 6 bases from V and 4 bases from J, with 21 bases in between. CDR1 MDHEN and CDR2 SYDVKM come from the germline V gene. CDR3 nucleotide sequence: TGTGCCAGCAGCCCCGCCCCAGGGATTCGTGCCACTGAAGCTTTCTTT. Its translation: CASSPAPGIRATEAFF.

This clonotype appeared a few times. The rearrangement joins TRBV15 to TRBJ1-2, with no clear D. V was pared by 0 bases and J by 2 bases, with 10 bases between. The CDR3 spans 15 residues. Germline V gene lookup returns CDR1 LNHNV and CDR2 YYDKDF (reference sequence). The CDR3 loop reads CATSRDFGVNYGYTF. DNA for the CDR3: TGTGCCACCAGCAGAGATTTCGGGGTAAACTATGGCTACACCTTC.

V and J are TRBV19 and TRBJ1-5; D is ambiguous. Trimming left V 0 bases short and J 0 bases short, with 6 bases between. CDR1 is LNHDA, CDR2 SQIVND, per germline (reference sequence). The CDR3 sequence is 15 residues long. The CDR3 nucleotides are TGTGCCAGTAGTATAGAGCCTAATAGCAATCAGCCCCAGCATTTT. This translates into CASSIEPNSNQPQHF.

This clonotype was counted a few times. CDR3 sequence (DNA): TGTGCCAGCACCGAGGGGGCGACCTATAATTCACCCCTCCACTTT. This translates into CASTEGATYNSPLHF. The V gene is TRBV27, the J gene TRBJ1-6; 7 bases are a match to TRBD1. V shed 7 bases and J 2 bases; nucleotides not matched to a gene: 5. This CDR3 region has 15 residues. The germline CDR1 and CDR2 sequences are MNHEY and SMNVEV (reference sequence).

The V gene is TRBV19, the J gene TRBJ2-4, with D unresolved. The CDR3 is 12 residues long. Germline CDR1 and CDR2: LNHDA and SQIVND (reference sequence). V lost 10 bases, J lost 8 bases, and 15 bases lay in between. The CDR3 region is CATTDQSDIQYF. The CDR3 DNA sequence: TGTGCCACCACAGACCAAAGTGACATTCAGTACTTC.

This clonotype showed up just a few times. The V gene is TRBV7-9, the J gene TRBJ1-2; D uncertain. Germline assignment: CDR1 SEHNR and CDR2 FQNEAQ (reference sequence). The CDR3 runs 15 residues. V was clipped by 0 bases and J by 3 bases, with 11 bases between them. CDR3 amino acids: CASSLADQTHYGYTF. CDR3 in DNA: TGTGCCAGCAGCTTAGCGGACCAGACCCACTATGGCTACACCTTC.

The chain combines TRBV7-6 with TRBJ2-3, with 7 positions matching TRBD1. V shed 1 base and J 0 bases; nucleotides not matched to a gene: 10. CDR3 length equals 18 residues. Germline CDR1 is SGHVS and CDR2 is FNYEAQ. This chain's CDR3 is CASSLGRGQDRSTDTQYF. CDR3 in DNA: TGTGCCAGCAGCTTAGGGAGAGGACAGGACCGCAGCACAGATACGCAGTATTTT.

As to this clonotype: Since the CDR3 does not end with the conserved phenylalanine or tryptophan, this likely comes from a read error. V gene TRBV25-1 combines with J gene TRBJ2-3; a possible D gene is TRBD2 (6 bases). V dropped 4 bases and J dropped 2 bases, with 13 bases sitting between them. The CDR3 loop spans 15 amino acids. Looked up from germline, CDR1 is MGHDK and CDR2 is SYGVNS. The DNA of the CDR3 is TGTGCCAGCAGTGCAGTAGCGGACCTCACAGATACGCAGTATTCT. Encoded protein: CASSAVADLTDTQYS.

Notes on this clonotype: Mismatch with germline at one junction end may stem from a read error. The rearrangement joins TRBV7-3 to TRBJ2-5; no clear D gene. From germline, CDR1 is SGHTA and CDR2 FQGTGA. The CDR3 sequence is 14 residues long. In DNA form, the CDR3 reads TGTGCCAGCAGCTTAACAGGCGAGCAAGAGACCGAGTACTTC. This sequence encodes CASSLTGEQETEYF.